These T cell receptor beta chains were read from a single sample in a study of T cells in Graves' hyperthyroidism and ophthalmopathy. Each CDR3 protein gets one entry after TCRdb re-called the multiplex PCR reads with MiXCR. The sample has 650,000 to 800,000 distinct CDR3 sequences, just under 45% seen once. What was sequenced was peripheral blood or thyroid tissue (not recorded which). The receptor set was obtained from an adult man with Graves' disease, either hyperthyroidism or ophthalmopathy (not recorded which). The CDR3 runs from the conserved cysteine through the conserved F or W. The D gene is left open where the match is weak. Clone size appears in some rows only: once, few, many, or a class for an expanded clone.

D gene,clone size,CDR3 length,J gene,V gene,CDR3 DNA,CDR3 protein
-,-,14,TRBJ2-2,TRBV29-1,TGCAGCGTTGAGAGTCCCCTGGGAACCGGGGAGCTGTTTTTT,CSVESPLGTGELFF
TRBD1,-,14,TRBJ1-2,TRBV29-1,TGCAGCGTCTTGGGACAGGGCCCTAACTATGGCTACACCTTC,CSVLGQGPNYGYTF
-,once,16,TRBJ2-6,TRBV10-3,TGTGCCATCAGTGAAGGGGGGTGGAGGTGGGCCAACGTCCTGACTTTC,CAISEGGWRWANVLTF
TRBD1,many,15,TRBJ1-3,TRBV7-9,TGTGCCAGCAGCTTAACAGGGGGAACAGGAAACACCATATATTTT,CASSLTGGTGNTIYF
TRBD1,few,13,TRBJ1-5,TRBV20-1,TGCAGTGCTAGTGAAGGGGGCCGGCAGCCCCAGCATTTT,CSASEGGRQPQHF
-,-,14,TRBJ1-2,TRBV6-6,TGTGCCAGCAGTACCCTGACAGCTAACTATGGCTACACCTTC,CASSTLTANYGYTF
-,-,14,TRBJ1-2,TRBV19,TGTGCCAGTAGTACCGGGACGTATAACTATGGCTACACCTTC,CASSTGTYNYGYTF
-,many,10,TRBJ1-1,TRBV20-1,TGCAGTGCTCAGGACGCTGAAGCTTTCTTT,CSAQDAEAFF
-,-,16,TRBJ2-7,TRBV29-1,TGCAGCGTTGACTTGGAGGGGGCACTAAACCCCTACGAGCAGTACTTC,CSVDLEGALNPYEQYF
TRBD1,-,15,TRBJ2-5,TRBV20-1,TGCAGTGCTGACGCGGGACAGGGGGTGTCGGAGACCCAGTACTTC,CSADAGQGVSETQYF
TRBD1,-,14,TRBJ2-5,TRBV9,TGTGCCAGCAGTGTGGGACAGGTCAATCAGCCCCAGTACTTC,CASSVGQVNQPQYF
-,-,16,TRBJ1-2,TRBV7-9,TGTGCCAGCAGCTTAGTCGGGACGGTCCTATCTCGGGGCTACACCTTC,CASSLVGTVLSRGYTF
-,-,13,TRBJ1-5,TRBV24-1,TGTGCCACCAGTGGACACCGCAATCAGCCCCAGCATTTT,CATSGHRNQPQHF
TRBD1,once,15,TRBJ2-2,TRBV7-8,TGTGCCAGCAGCTTGGGACAGGTGAGCACCGGGGAGCTGTTTTTT,CASSLGQVSTGELFF
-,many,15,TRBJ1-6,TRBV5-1,TGCGCCAGCAGCCCGCGGACAGCGGAGGAATCACCCCTCCACTTT,CASSPRTAEESPLHF
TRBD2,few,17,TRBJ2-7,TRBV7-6,TGTGCCAGCGGCCCCCCCGGGGCTAGCGGGGGATTTTACGAGCAGTACTTC,CASGPPGASGGFYEQYF
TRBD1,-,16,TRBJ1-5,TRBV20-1,TGCAGTGCTCTATCCGGGACAGACATTAGCAATCAGCCCCAGCATTTT,CSALSGTDISNQPQHF
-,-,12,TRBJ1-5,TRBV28,TGTGCCGGGTCGACGGTCGATCAGCCCCAGCATTTT,CAGSTVDQPQHF
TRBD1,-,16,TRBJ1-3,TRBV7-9,TGTGCCAGCAGCCGAAGGACAGGGCGGTCTGGAAACACCATATATTTT,CASSRRTGRSGNTIYF
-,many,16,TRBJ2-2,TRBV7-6,TGTGCCAGCAGCTCCGAGCCCAGCGGAGTCACCGGGGAGCTGTTTTTT,CASSSEPSGVTGELFF
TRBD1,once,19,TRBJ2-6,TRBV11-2,TGTGCCAGCAGCTTCCGGGACAGGGGGAGGGGCTCTGGGGCCAACGTCCTGACTTTC,CASSFRDRGRGSGANVLTF
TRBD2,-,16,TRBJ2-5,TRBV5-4,TGTGCCAGCAGCGTAGGGACTAGCGGGAGCGGAGAGACCCAGTACTTC,CASSVGTSGSGETQYF
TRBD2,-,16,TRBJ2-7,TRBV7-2,TGTGCCAGCAGCTTAGCGGGCGGGAGTCGTACGAATGAGCAGTACTTC,CASSLAGGSRTNEQYF
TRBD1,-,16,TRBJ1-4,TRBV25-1,TGTGCCAGCAGTGCTAGAGGGACAGGGATGCGTGAAAAACTGTTTTTT,CASSARGTGMREKLFF
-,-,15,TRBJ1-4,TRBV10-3,TGTGCCAGCAGTTACTCGACGAGGGTGGAAGAAAAACTGTTTTTT,CASSYSTRVEEKLFF
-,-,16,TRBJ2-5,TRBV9,TGTGCCAGCAGCGTCGGTAACAGTGGGAACCAAGAGACCCAGTACTTC,CASSVGNSGNQETQYF
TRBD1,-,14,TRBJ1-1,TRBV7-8,TGTGCCAGCACTCGACCGGGACAGGGGACTGAAGCTTTCTTT,CASTRPGQGTEAFF
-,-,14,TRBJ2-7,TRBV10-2,TGTGCCAGCAGTGAAAATGGATTTCTATACGAGCAGTACTTC,CASSENGFLYEQYF
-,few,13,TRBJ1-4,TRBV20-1,TGCAGTGCTAGAAGGGGGACTAATGAAAAACTGTTTTTT,CSARRGTNEKLFF
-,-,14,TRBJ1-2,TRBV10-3,TGTGCCAGCAGTGAAGATGGACGGTCCTATGGCTACACCTTC,CASSEDGRSYGYTF
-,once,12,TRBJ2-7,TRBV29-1,TGCAGCGTCGTAACAGAGACCTACGAGCAGTACTTC,CSVVTETYEQYF
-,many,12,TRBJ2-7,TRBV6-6,TGTGCCAGCAGTTACTCGACCTACGAGCAGTACTTC,CASSYSTYEQYF
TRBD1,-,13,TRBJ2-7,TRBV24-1,TGTGCCACCAGTGATTTGGCAGGGGGCGAGCAGTACTTC,CATSDLAGGEQYF
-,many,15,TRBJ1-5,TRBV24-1,TGTGCCACCAGTGATTTGCAAAGTGGGAGTCAGCCCCAGCATTTT,CATSDLQSGSQPQHF
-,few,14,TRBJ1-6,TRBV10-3,TGTGCCATCAGTGAGGAGGGACTACATTCACCCCTCCACTTT,CAISEEGLHSPLHF
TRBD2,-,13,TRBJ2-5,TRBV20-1,TGCAGTGCCCGAGGGAGGGTGGGGGAGCCCCAGTACTTC,CSARGRVGEPQYF
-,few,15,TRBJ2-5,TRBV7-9,TGTGCCAGCAGCTTACCTGGGACAAACCAAGAGACCCAGTACTTC,CASSLPGTNQETQYF
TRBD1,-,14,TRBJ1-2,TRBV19,TGTGCCAGTAGTATCATGGGACAGGGCCCGGGCTACACCTTC,CASSIMGQGPGYTF
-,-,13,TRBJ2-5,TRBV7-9,TGTGCCAGCAGCTGCGGGCTCCAAGAGACCCAGTACTTC,CASSCGLQETQYF
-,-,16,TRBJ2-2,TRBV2,TGTGCCAGCAGCGAGAGGACAGCCGTTAACACCGGGGAGCTGTTTTTT,CASSERTAVNTGELFF